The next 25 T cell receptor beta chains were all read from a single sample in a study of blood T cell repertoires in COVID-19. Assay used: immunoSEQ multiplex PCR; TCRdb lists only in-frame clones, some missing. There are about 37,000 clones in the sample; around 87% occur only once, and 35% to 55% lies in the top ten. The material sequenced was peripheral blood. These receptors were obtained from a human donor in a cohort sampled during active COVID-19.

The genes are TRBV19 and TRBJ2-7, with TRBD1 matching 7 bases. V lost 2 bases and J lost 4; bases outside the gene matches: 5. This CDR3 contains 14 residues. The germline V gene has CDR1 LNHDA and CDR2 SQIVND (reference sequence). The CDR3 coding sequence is TGTGCCAGTAGTATAAGGGACAGACTATACGAGCAGTACTTC. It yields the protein CASSIRDRLYEQYF.

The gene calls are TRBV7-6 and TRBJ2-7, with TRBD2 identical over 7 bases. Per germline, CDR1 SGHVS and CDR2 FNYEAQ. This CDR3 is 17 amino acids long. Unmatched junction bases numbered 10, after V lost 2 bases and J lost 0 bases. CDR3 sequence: CASSLIASGLSSYEQYF. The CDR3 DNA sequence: TGTGCCAGCAGCTTAATAGCTTCGGGACTATCCTCCTACGAGCAGTACTTC.

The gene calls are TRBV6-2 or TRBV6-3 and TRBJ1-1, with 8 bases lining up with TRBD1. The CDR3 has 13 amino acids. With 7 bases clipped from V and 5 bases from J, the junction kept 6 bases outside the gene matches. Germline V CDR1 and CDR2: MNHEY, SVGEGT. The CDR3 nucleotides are TGTGCCAGCACCCCAGGGGGCGGGACTGAAGCTTTCTTT. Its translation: CASTPGGGTEAFF.

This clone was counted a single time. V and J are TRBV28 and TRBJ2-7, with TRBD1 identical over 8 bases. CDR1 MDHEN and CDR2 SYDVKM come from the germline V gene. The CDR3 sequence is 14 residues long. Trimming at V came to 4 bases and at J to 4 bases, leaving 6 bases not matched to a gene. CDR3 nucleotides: TGTGCCAGCAGTTCTGGACAGGGAATTTACGAGCAGTACTTC. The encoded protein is CASSSGQGIYEQYF.

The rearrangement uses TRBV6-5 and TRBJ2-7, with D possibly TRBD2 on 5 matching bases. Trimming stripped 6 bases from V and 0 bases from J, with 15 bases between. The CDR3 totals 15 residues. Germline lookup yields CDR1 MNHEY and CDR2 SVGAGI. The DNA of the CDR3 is TGTGCCAGCAGCCTACACCGGGGTGACTCCTACGAGCAGTACTTC. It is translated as CASSLHRGDSYEQYF.

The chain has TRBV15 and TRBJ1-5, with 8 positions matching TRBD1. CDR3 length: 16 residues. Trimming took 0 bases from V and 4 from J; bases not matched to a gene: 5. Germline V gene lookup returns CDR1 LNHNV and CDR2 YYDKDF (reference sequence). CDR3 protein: CATSRDRGLGNQPQHF. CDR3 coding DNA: TGTGCCACCAGCAGAGACAGGGGGCTCGGGAATCAGCCCCAGCATTTT.

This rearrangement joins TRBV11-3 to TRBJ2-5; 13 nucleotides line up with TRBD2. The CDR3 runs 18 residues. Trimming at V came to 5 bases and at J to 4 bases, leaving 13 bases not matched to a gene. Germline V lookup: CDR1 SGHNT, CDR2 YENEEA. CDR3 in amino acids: CASSPGTSGARPRETQYF. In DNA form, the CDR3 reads TGTGCCAGCAGCCCAGGGACTAGCGGGGCACGTCCTCGAGAGACCCAGTACTTC.

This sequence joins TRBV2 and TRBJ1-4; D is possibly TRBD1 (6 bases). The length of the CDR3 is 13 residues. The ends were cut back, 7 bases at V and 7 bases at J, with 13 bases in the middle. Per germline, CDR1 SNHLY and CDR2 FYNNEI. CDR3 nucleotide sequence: TGTGCCAGCACGACGGGGGGCGTTGAAAAACTGTTTTTT. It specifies CASTTGGVEKLFF.

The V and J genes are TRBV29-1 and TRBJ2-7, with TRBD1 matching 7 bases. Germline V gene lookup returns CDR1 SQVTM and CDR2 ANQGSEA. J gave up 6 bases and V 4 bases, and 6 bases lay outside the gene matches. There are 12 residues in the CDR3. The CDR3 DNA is TGCAGCGTTGGTCCGAAGGGGGCCGAGCAGTACTTC. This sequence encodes CSVGPKGAEQYF.

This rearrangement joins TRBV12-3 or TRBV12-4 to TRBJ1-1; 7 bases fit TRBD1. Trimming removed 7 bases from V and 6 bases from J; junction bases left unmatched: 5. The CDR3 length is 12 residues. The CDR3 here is CASITRGAEAFF. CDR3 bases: TGTGCCAGCATTACCAGGGGGGCTGAAGCTTTCTTT.

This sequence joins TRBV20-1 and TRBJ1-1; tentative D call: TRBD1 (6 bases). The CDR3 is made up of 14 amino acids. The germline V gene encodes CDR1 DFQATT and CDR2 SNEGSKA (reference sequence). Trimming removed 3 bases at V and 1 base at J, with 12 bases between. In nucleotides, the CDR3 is TGCAGTGCTAGTTTTAGGGGGTCGAACACTGAAGCTTTCTTT. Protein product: CSASFRGSNTEAFF.

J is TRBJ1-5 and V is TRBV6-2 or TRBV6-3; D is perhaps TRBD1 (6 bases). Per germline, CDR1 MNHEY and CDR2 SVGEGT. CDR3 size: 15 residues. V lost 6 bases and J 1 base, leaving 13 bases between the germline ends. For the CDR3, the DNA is TGTGCCAGCAGCTCAGGGGTGGGGAGCAATCAGCCCCAGCATTTT. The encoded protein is CASSSGVGSNQPQHF.

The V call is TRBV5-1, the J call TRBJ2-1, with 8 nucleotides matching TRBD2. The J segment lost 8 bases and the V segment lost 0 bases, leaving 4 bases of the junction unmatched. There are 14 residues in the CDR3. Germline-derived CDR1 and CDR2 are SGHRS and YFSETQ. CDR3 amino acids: CASSLVRGGHEQFF. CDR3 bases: TGCGCCAGCAGCTTGGTCCGGGGGGGCCATGAGCAGTTCTTC.

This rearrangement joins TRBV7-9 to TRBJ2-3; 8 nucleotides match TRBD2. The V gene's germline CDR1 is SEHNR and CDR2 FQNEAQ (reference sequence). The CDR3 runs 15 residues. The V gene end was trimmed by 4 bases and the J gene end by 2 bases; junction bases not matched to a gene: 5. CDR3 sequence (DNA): TGTGCCAGCAGCTCTGCGGGGGGCTACACAGATACGCAGTATTTT. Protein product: CASSSAGGYTDTQYF.

CDR3 in DNA: TGTGCCAGCAGCTCGATTTTCGGGGGCACAGATACGCAGTATTTT. Translation: CASSSIFGGTDTQYF. This chain links TRBV5-4 with TRBJ2-3; a possible D gene is TRBD2 (5 bases). Trimming left V 3 bases short and J 1 base short, with 12 bases between. Germline values: CDR1 SGHNT, CDR2 YYREEE (reference sequence). The CDR3 has 15 amino acids.

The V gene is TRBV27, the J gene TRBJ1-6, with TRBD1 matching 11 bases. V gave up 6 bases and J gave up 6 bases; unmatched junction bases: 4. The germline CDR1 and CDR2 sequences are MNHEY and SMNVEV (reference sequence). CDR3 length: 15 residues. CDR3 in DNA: TGTGCCAGCAGCGGACAGGGGGCTCTTAATTCACCCCTCCACTTT. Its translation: CASSGQGALNSPLHF.

The CDR3 loop is CASSLVGGNTGELFF. The CDR3, as DNA: TGTGCCAGCAGCTTAGTGGGGGGGAACACCGGGGAGCTGTTTTTT. The J gene is TRBJ2-2, the V gene TRBV11-3, with D possibly being TRBD2 (6 bases). Germline CDR1 is SGHNT and CDR2 is YENEEA. V was clipped by 1 base and J by 1 base, with 7 bases between them. The CDR3 consists of 15 residues.

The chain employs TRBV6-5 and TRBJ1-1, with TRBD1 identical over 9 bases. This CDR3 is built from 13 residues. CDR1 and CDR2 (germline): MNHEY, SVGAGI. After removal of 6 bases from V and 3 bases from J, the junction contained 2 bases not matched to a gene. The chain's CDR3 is CASRRQGDTEAFF. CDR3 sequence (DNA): TGTGCCAGCAGGCGACAGGGGGACACTGAAGCTTTCTTT.

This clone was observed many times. DNA for the CDR3: TGTGCCAGCAGCTTAGTTTCACTGATCTCCAATGAGCAGTTCTTC. Translating gives CASSLVSLISNEQFF. V usage is TRBV11-1 and J usage is TRBJ2-1; no clear D gene. Trimming cost V 1 base and J 6 bases, with 13 bases left between them. Germline V gene data show CDR1 as SGHAT and CDR2 as FQDESV (reference sequence). The CDR3 consists of 15 residues.

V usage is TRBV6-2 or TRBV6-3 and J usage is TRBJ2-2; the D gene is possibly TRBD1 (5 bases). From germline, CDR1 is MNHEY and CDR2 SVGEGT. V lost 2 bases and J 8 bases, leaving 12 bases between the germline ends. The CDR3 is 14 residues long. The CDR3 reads CASSYGRVAGELFF. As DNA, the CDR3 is TGTGCCAGCAGTTACGGCAGGGTAGCAGGGGAGCTGTTTTTT.

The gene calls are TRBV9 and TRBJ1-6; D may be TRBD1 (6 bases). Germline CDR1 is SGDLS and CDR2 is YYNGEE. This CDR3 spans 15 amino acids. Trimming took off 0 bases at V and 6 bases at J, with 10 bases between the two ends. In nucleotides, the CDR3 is TGTGCCAGCAGCGTAGGGTGGGGGCCTAATTCACCCCTCCACTTT. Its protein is CASSVGWGPNSPLHF. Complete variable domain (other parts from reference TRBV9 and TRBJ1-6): DSGVTQTPKHLITATGQRVTLRCSPRSGDLSVYWYQQSLDQGLQFLIQYYNGEERAKGNILERFSAQQFPDLHSELNLSSLELGDSALYFCASSVGWGPNSPLHFGNGTRLTVT.

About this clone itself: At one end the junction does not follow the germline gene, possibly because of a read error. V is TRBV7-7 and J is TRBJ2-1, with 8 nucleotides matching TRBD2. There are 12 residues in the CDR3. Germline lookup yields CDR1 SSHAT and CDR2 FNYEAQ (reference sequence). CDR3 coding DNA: TGTGCTAGCAGCCCCGGGAGGGATGAGCAGTTCTTC. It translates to CASSPGRDEQFF. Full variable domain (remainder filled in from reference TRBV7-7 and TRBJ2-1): GAGVSQSPRYKVTKRGQDVTLRCDPISSHATLYWYQQALGQGPEFLTYFNYEAQPDKSGLPSDRFSAERPEGSISTLTIQRTEQRDSAMYRCASSPGRDEQFFGPGTRLTVL.

CDR3 region: CASSVPSTSPTYEQYF. The CDR3 nucleotides are TGCGCCAGCAGCGTGCCCAGCACTAGCCCAACCTACGAGCAGTACTTC. The V gene is TRBV10-1, the J gene TRBJ2-7; D might be TRBD2 (6 bases). V shed 6 bases and J shed 2 bases, with 20 bases lying between them. The CDR3 has 16 amino acids. Germline lookup yields CDR1 WNHNN and CDR2 SYGVQD (reference sequence).

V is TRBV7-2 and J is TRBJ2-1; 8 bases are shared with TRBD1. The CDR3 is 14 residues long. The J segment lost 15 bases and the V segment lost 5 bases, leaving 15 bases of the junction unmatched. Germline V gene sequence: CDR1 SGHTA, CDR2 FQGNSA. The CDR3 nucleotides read TGTGCCAGCAGCCCCAATCGACAGGGGCAGTTTTGGTTCTTC. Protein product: CASSPNRQGQFWFF. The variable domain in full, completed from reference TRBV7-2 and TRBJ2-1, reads GAGVSQSPSNKVTEKGKDVELRCDPISGHTALYWYRQSLGQGLEFLIYFQGNSAPDKSGLPSDRFSAERTGGSVSTLTIQRTQQEDSAVYLCASSPNRQGQFWFFGPGTRLTVL.

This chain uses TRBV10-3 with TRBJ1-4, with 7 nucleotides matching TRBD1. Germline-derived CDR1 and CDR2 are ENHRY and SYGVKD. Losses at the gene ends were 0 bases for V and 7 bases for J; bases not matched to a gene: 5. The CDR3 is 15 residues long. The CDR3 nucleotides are TGTGCCATCAGTGAGTCCACAGGGGTTTCTGAAAAACTGTTTTTT. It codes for CAISESTGVSEKLFF.